This T cell receptor (beta chain) was identified during a study of T-cell memory formation after mild COVID-19. In TCRdb, the 5' RACE reads were re-called with MiXCR into one record per CDR3 protein. The sample holds some 450,000 distinct CDR3 sequences, about 20% seen once. CDR1 and CDR2 from the germline V gene are SEHNR and FQNEAQ (reference sequence). Trimming pared 3 bases from V and 2 bases from J, leaving 8 bases between. CDR3 length: 13 residues. Input material: PBMCs or a T cell subset sorted from them (not recorded which). The clonotype originates from a man younger than 35 who had mild COVID-19 (a few samples of this study predate the infection). Cell type and time point are not known. The V gene is TRBV7-9, the J gene TRBJ2-7; possible D gene TRBD1, 6 bases. DNA of the CDR3: TGTGCCAGCAGCTTTAGACAGGCCTACGAGCAGTACTTC. Protein sequence: CASSFRQAYEQYF.